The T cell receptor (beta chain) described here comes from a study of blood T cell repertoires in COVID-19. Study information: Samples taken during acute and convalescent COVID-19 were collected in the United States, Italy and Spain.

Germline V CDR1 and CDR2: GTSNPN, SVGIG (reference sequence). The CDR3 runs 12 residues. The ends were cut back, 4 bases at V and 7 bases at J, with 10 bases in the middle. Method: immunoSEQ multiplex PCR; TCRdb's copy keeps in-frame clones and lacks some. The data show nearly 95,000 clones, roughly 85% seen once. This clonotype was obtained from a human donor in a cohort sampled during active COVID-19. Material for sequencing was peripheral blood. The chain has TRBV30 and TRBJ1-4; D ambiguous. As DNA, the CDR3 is TGTGCCTGGAAGATAGGCGGTGAAAAACTGTTTTTT. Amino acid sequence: CAWKIGGEKLFF.